The 22 T cell receptor beta chains below come from one sample, sequenced in a study of cytomegalovirus exposure and HLA in healthy donors. The PCR ran on 60 Vbeta and 13 Jbeta primers. Assay: immunoSEQ multiplex PCR; the TCRdb copy retains only in-frame clones and omits some. This sample has about 140,000 clones; around 84% occur once, and the top ten carry around 2.4%. Sequencing input: PBMCs. The receptor set was obtained from a man aged 50 to 59 in good health and CMV-seronegative.

V gene TRBV7-9 combines with J gene TRBJ1-6; 7 bases fit TRBD1. Germline loops: CDR1 SEHNR, CDR2 FQNEAQ (reference sequence). CDR3 length: 15 amino acids. V gave up 0 bases and J gave up 5 bases; unmatched junction bases: 1. As DNA, the CDR3 is TGTGCCAGCAGCTTAGCGGGGACAGATAATTCACCCCTCCACTTT. Its protein is CASSLAGTDNSPLHF.

The chain recombines TRBV6-5 with TRBJ1-2, with 7 bases matching TRBD1. V dropped 6 bases and J dropped 8; count of bases not matched to a gene: 12. The CDR3 loop spans 14 amino acids. Germline values: CDR1 MNHEY, CDR2 SVGAGI. CDR3 amino acids: CASREATGAGGYTF. CDR3 bases: TGTGCCAGCAGGGAGGCAACAGGGGCTGGCGGCTACACCTTC.

V usage is TRBV2 and J usage is TRBJ2-7; 8 bases align to TRBD2. Trimming cost V 2 bases and J 5 bases; bases outside gene matches: 8. CDR1 SNHLY and CDR2 FYNNEI come from the germline V gene. The CDR3 consists of 15 residues. The CDR3 reads CASSETAGGSHEQYF. CDR3 nucleotide sequence: TGTGCCAGCAGTGAAACGGCGGGAGGTTCCCACGAGCAGTACTTC.

In its sample, this clone was seen once. The V call is TRBV30, the J call TRBJ2-3; 7 nucleotides align to TRBD2. Losses at the gene ends were 5 bases for V and 2 bases for J; bases not matched to a gene: 7. CDR3 length equals 14 residues. Germline-derived CDR1 and CDR2 are GTSNPN and SVGIG (reference sequence). CDR3 sequence: CAWLEAGTTDTQYF. The CDR3 DNA is TGTGCCTGGCTAGAAGCGGGGACCACAGATACGCAGTATTTT.

V is TRBV7-2 and J is TRBJ1-1; 10 nucleotides align to TRBD1. V lost 4 bases to trimming and J lost 6 bases; unmatched junction nucleotides: 8. The CDR3 covers 15 residues. Germline lookup yields CDR1 SGHTA and CDR2 FQGNSA. The CDR3 nucleotides are TGTGCCAGCAGCTCGACGCCCGGACAGGGGGCTGAAGCTTTCTTT. This translates into CASSSTPGQGAEAFF.

The rearrangement joins TRBV9 to TRBJ2-5; possible D gene TRBD2, 5 bases. Trimming took 3 bases from V and 5 from J, leaving 11 bases between them. The V gene's germline CDR1 is SGDLS and CDR2 YYNGEE. The CDR3 totals 13 residues. The CDR3 loop reads CASSAGPGETQYF. CDR3 bases: TGTGCCAGCAGCGCCGGACCGGGGGAGACCCAGTACTTC.

This clone has only one observation. One end of the junction is discordant with germline, which a read error may explain. The chain couples TRBV19 to TRBJ1-1; 7 bases match TRBD1. Looked up from germline, CDR1 is LNHDA and CDR2 is SQIVND (reference sequence). The CDR3 has 13 amino acids. The CDR3 loop is CASRTGLKTEAFF. The CDR3 DNA is TGTGCCTCGAGGACAGGCTTGAAAACTGAAGCTTTCTTT. Variable domain in full (rest from reference TRBV19 and TRBJ1-1): DGGITQSPKYLFRKEGQNVTLSCEQNLNHDAMYWYRQDPGQGLRLIYYSQIVNDFQKGDIAEGYSVSREKKESFPLTVTSAQKNPTAFYLCASRTGLKTEAFFGQGTRLTVV.

The gene calls are TRBV11-2 and TRBJ1-2; D is possibly TRBD1 (5 bases). The CDR3 spans 14 residues. V was trimmed by 5 bases and J by 5 bases, leaving 15 bases between them. The germline V gene encodes CDR1 SGHAT and CDR2 FQNNGV. Written as DNA, the CDR3 is TGTGCCAGCAGCCCGGGACTTGACCTTTATGGCTACACCTTC. Translating gives CASSPGLDLYGYTF.

Only a few counts were recorded for this clone. This CDR3 is also generated by other DNA sequences in the sample. This chain uses TRBV5-1 with TRBJ2-1; D might be TRBD2 (6 bases). Germline V gene sequence: CDR1 SGHRS, CDR2 YFSETQ. This CDR3 is 15 amino acids long. The germline V and J ends were trimmed by 0 bases and 0 bases, with 7 bases remaining between them. CDR3 nucleotide sequence: TGCGCCAGCAGCTTGGCCGGGAGCTCCTACAATGAGCAGTTCTTC. Protein sequence: CASSLAGSSYNEQFF.

The chain joins TRBV5-6 to TRBJ2-7, with D uncertain. The CDR3 extends over 14 amino acids. Germline CDR1 SGHDT, CDR2 YYEEEE. V dropped 1 base and J dropped 4 bases, with 12 bases sitting between them. The CDR3 DNA reads as TGTGCCAGCAGCTTGTCCCAGAAAGAATACGAGCAGTACTTC. This codes for CASSLSQKEYEQYF.

The V and J genes are TRBV19 and TRBJ2-7; TRBD2 matches at 9 bases. This CDR3 region has 18 residues. Germline trimming cut 5 bases from V and 1 base from J; bases unmatched to any gene: 15. Germline CDR1 LNHDA, CDR2 SQIVND (reference sequence). CDR3 nucleotide sequence: TGTGCCAGTAGTGTGGGTAGCGGGAGTCCCACCCTTTCCTACGAGCAGTACTTC. Its translation is CASSVGSGSPTLSYEQYF.

This chain joins TRBV4-1 and TRBJ2-1; 8 bases are shared with TRBD1. The trim removed 3 bases at V and 6 bases at J, leaving 7 bases unmatched. The CDR3 has 15 residues. Germline CDR1 reads MGHRA; CDR2 reads YSYEKL. In nucleotides, the CDR3 is TGCGCCAGCAGCCACCCGGGACAGGCCGGCAATGAGCAGTTCTTC. As protein: CASSHPGQAGNEQFF.

V and J are TRBV25-1 and TRBJ2-3; tentatively, D is TRBD2 (7 bases). V was shortened by 2 bases and J by 2 bases, with 11 bases between the two germline ends. Germline CDR1 MGHDK, CDR2 SYGVNS. This CDR3 has 15 residues. CDR3 in amino acids: CASSERGAATDTQYF. The CDR3 DNA reads TGTGCCAGCAGTGAACGGGGGGCGGCCACAGATACGCAGTATTTT.

The chain employs TRBV6-5 and TRBJ1-3; 7 nucleotides line up with TRBD1. J lost 3 bases, V lost 7 bases, and 6 bases had no gene match. CDR1 is MNHEY and CDR2 is SVGAGI in the germline V gene. The CDR3 is made up of 14 amino acids. The CDR3 sequence is CASISGGSGNTIYF. The CDR3 bases are TGTGCCAGCATCTCAGGGGGAAGTGGAAACACCATATATTTT.

This clone was observed a handful of times. The chain recombines TRBV6-5 with TRBJ1-2, with TRBD1 identical over 7 bases. The germline CDR1 and CDR2 sequences are MNHEY and SVGAGI. This CDR3 has 14 amino acids. V trimming: 0 bases; J trimming: 12 bases; junction bases outside the gene matches: 10. The CDR3 DNA reads as TGTGCCAGCAGTTACTCGGGGGCAGGGGGAAGGAACACCTTC. Its translation is CASSYSGAGGRNTF.

The chain links TRBV11-2 to TRBJ2-1; the match to TRBD2 covers 8 bases. V lost 5 bases, J lost 7 bases, and 7 bases stayed unmatched. Germline-derived CDR1 and CDR2 are SGHAT and FQNNGV. CDR3 length: 14 amino acids. CDR3 sequence: CASSRTGLANEQFF. The CDR3 nucleotides read TGTGCCAGCAGCCGGACCGGACTAGCAAATGAGCAGTTCTTC.

The V call is TRBV19, the J call TRBJ1-1; 9 nucleotides line up with TRBD1. The CDR3 is 12 residues long. The germline gives CDR1 LNHDA, CDR2 SQIVND (reference sequence). Trimming removed 8 bases from V and 6 bases from J; junction bases left unmatched: 4. The CDR3 bases are TGTGCCAGTTCCACAGGGGGCTCTGAAGCTTTCTTT. Translating gives CASSTGGSEAFF.

V usage is TRBV5-1 and J usage is TRBJ2-3; the match to TRBD2 covers 9 bases. In germline, CDR1 is SGHRS, CDR2 YFSETQ. Trimming removed 3 bases from V and 0 bases from J; junction bases left unmatched: 8. The CDR3 runs 17 residues. The CDR3 spells CASSSPVAGVSTDTQYF. DNA of the CDR3: TGCGCCAGCAGCTCCCCTGTAGCGGGAGTCAGCACAGATACGCAGTATTTT.

The chain combines TRBV2 with TRBJ2-2; a possible D gene is TRBD2 (6 bases). Germline V gene data show CDR1 as SNHLY and CDR2 as FYNNEI. The CDR3 is 13 amino acids. V was shortened by 6 bases and J by 7 bases, with 12 bases between the two germline ends. CDR3 sequence (DNA): TGTGCCAGCAGCCCTATAGCGGACGGGGAGCTGTTTTTT. This translates into CASSPIADGELFF.

This chain links TRBV4-2 with TRBJ1-1; D not certain. The CDR3 has 18 residues. Trimming left V 0 bases short and J 2 bases short, with 19 bases between. Germline CDR1 is LGHNA and CDR2 is YNFKEQ. CDR3 loop: CASSQDISGAGYNTEAFF. The DNA of the CDR3 is TGTGCCAGCAGCCAAGATATAAGTGGCGCGGGGTATAACACTGAAGCTTTCTTT.

The rearrangement links TRBV7-8 to TRBJ2-3; D may be TRBD2 (7 bases). Trimming took off 4 bases at V and 8 bases at J, with 19 bases between the two ends. Germline V gene data show CDR1 as SGHVS and CDR2 as FQNEAQ. The CDR3 consists of 15 residues. For the CDR3, the DNA is TGTGCCAGCAGCTGGGACGGGACTACAGGGAGTACGCAGTATTTT. As protein: CASSWDGTTGSTQYF.

V usage is TRBV5-1 and J usage is TRBJ2-7; 7 bases match TRBD2. Germline lookup yields CDR1 SGHRS and CDR2 YFSETQ. The J segment lost 6 bases and the V segment lost 1 base, leaving 4 bases of the junction unmatched. This CDR3 contains 13 residues. The DNA for the CDR3 is TGCGCCAGCAGCTTGACACCGGGGGGCGAGCAGTACTTC. Its protein is CASSLTPGGEQYF. Full variable domain (remainder filled in from reference TRBV5-1 and TRBJ2-7): KAGVTQTPRYLIKTRGQQVTLSCSPISGHRSVSWYQQTPGQGLQFLFEYFSETQRNKGNFPGRFSGRQFSNSRSEMNVSTLELGDSALYLCASSLTPGGEQYFGPGTRLTVT.